The entry that follows covers one TCR beta chain sequence. This sample stems from a study of CD8+ T cells in alopecia areata. RNA was extracted and reverse transcribed into cDNA as the sequencing template. This table comes from immunoSEQ multiplex PCR, and its TCRdb copy is limited to in-frame clones, with some not included. The sample records 90,000 to 150,000 clones, 50% to 75% being singletons. V lost 4 bases to trimming and J lost 2 bases; unmatched junction nucleotides: 9. The CDR3 extends over 16 amino acids. CDR1 is SQVTM, CDR2 ANQGSEA, per germline. As for treatment: oral pan-JAK inhibitor, 5-10 mg twice daily.

The receptor's source is a human donor with alopecia areata. The chain has TRBV29-1 and TRBJ2-3; 10 bases are a match to TRBD2. Sequencing was performed on CD8+ T cells sorted from blood, taken at week 4, from a patient treated with tofacitinib. CDR3 amino acids: CSVGGKLAGSTDTQYF. The CDR3 nucleotides are TGCAGCGTTGGCGGAAAACTAGCGGGGTCCACAGATACGCAGTATTTT.